These T cell receptor beta chains were read from a single sample in a study of type 1 regulatory T cells. No cognate antigen is known for these TCRs. TCRdb ran MiXCR on the reads and lists one entry per CDR3 protein. The repertoire holds 40,000 to 50,000 distinct CDR3 sequences, with more than 9% as singletons. The sequencing input was cultured non-Tr1 T cells, either the whole culture or a sorted T cell fraction (not recorded which). These receptors were obtained from a human donor in good health. Both conserved end residues are part of each CDR3. The D gene is left open where the match is weak. The size field is filled for only some rows; it gives once, few, many or a size class.

size	D	V	J	DNA	CDR3
NA	TRBD1	TRBV9	TRBJ2-5	TGTGCCAGCAACGAAATCAGAGGGGGCCGACAGTTAGAGACCCAGTACTTC	CASNEIRGGRQLETQYF
many	NA	TRBV5-1	TRBJ2-3	TGCGCCAGCAGCTGGGCCCCGGTCACAGATACGCAGTATTTT	CASSWAPVTDTQYF
many	NA	TRBV7-3	TRBJ2-3	TGTGCCAGCAGTCCAGACTCGATCACAGATACGCAGTATTTT	CASSPDSITDTQYF
NA	TRBD1	TRBV27	TRBJ2-5	TGTGCCAGCAACGCGAAAACAGGGGGCGACGAGACCCAGTACTTC	CASNAKTGGDETQYF
few	TRBD2	TRBV19	TRBJ2-1	TGTGCCAGTAGAACTAGCGGGAGCAATGAGCAGTTCTTC	CASRTSGSNEQFF
few	TRBD1	TRBV13	TRBJ2-7	TGTGCCAGCAGCCCAAGGCTGGGACAGGGCGGAGAATACGAGCAGTACTTC	CASSPRLGQGGEYEQYF
many	NA	TRBV20-1	TRBJ2-1	TGCAGTCGTCCCGGGCCTACCTACAATGAGCAGTTCTTC	CSRPGPTYNEQFF
few	NA	TRBV15	TRBJ1-1	TGTGCCACCGAGAGAGGGGATGGGGTGAGAGCTGAAGCTTTCTTT	CATERGDGVRAEAFF
NA	NA	TRBV9	TRBJ2-7	TGTGCCAGCAGCTTGGGACTGGCCCCCTCCGTCGAGCAGTACTTC	CASSLGLAPSVEQYF
NA	TRBD1	TRBV7-8	TRBJ1-2	TGTGCCAGCAGCCCACTCGTCCTAGGGCAGGGGGCGACCTATGGCTACACCTTC	CASSPLVLGQGATYGYTF
many	NA	TRBV7-3	TRBJ2-5	TGTGCCAGCAGCTTAAACGGGGCCCAAGAGACCCAGTACTTC	CASSLNGAQETQYF
many	TRBD1	TRBV20-1	TRBJ2-7	TGCAGTGCTGAGGACAGGGTAGTGTACGAGCAGTACTTC	CSAEDRVVYEQYF
NA	NA	TRBV11-2	TRBJ2-2	TGTGCCAGCAGCTACCAGGGGTCCGGGGAGCTGTTTTTT	CASSYQGSGELFF
many	NA	TRBV21-1	TRBJ2-5	TGTGCCAGCAGCTCTCGAAAGACCTCCACAGGGGTCCAAGAGACCCAGTACTTC	CASSSRKTSTGVQETQYF
NA	NA	TRBV25-1	TRBJ2-5	TGTGCCAGCAGTGGGCTGGGGGAGATCCAAGAGACCCAGTACTTC	CASSGLGEIQETQYF
many	TRBD2	TRBV27	TRBJ2-1	TGTGCCAGCAGTTCAATTAGCGGGAGCTCCTACAATGAGCAGTTCTTC	CASSSISGSSYNEQFF
many	NA	TRBV7-9	TRBJ2-1	TGTGCCAGCAGCGGGCACAATGAGCAGTTCTTC	CASSGHNEQFF
many	TRBD2	TRBV29-1	TRBJ2-3	TGCAGCGTCCTCCCGACTAGCGGGGATCCTCACCTTTTT	CSVLPTSGDPHLF
NA	NA	TRBV19	TRBJ2-2	TGTGCCAGTAACAGGGCGAACGGGGAGCTGTTTTTT	CASNRANGELFF
many	NA	TRBV7-2	TRBJ2-1	TGTGCCAGCAGCTTAGGGGCTAGTAGGGTGGATGAGCAGTTCTTC	CASSLGASRVDEQFF
many	TRBD2	TRBV6-5	TRBJ2-7	TGTGCCAGCACTGGGACTAGCGGGACCTACGAGCAGTACTTC	CASTGTSGTYEQYF
once	NA	TRBV28	TRBJ1-4	TGTGCCAGCGAAGGGGAGGAGGAAAAACTGTTTTTT	CASEGEEEKLFF
many	NA	TRBV2	TRBJ2-1	TGTGCCAGCAGCAGGGAGACCTACAATGAGCAGTTCTTC	CASSRETYNEQFF
few	TRBD2	TRBV7-9	TRBJ2-7	TGTGCCAGCAGCCTCGGCCGCGGGAGCGACGAGCAGTACTTC	CASSLGRGSDEQYF
few	NA	TRBV7-2	TRBJ1-2	TGTGCCAGCAGCTTAGACAGGATCGATGGCTACACCTTC	CASSLDRIDGYTF
NA	NA	TRBV7-2	TRBJ2-1	TGTGCCAGCAGCTTAGCGGGAAGGTCCTACAATGAGCAGTTCTTC	CASSLAGRSYNEQFF
NA	NA	TRBV29-1	TRBJ2-2	TGCGTCGTAAGGGTCGGGGTGACGAACACCGGGGAGCTGTTTTTT	CVVRVGVTNTGELFF
few	NA	TRBV7-9	TRBJ1-2	TGTGCCAGCAGCTTAAACGAACAAGCGGGACACGGAAACCAGTATTTC	CASSLNEQAGHGNQYF
NA	NA	TRBV6-2/TRBV6-3	TRBJ1-2	TGTGTCAGCAGTTACAGGTACCCGGACGGCGGCTACACCTTC	CVSSYRYPDGGYTF
many	TRBD2	TRBV15	TRBJ2-1	TGTGCCACCAGCAGAGGGGGAGCGGGGGCCTACAATGAGCAGTTCTTC	CATSRGGAGAYNEQFF
many	NA	TRBV20-1	TRBJ2-1	TGCAGTGCTAGAGACTTTAGCAGGCTCGGCAATGAGCAGTTCTTC	CSARDFSRLGNEQFF
NA	NA	TRBV3-1	TRBJ2-1	TGTGCCAGCAGCCGCCAGGCAGGCGACAATGAGCAGTTCTTC	CASSRQAGDNEQFF
many	NA	TRBV20-1	TRBJ2-7	TGCAGTGCTGGTTGGGGCGAGCAGTACTTC	CSAGWGEQYF
NA	NA	TRBV30	TRBJ2-5	TGTGCCTCCCGGGGAGACAGACAAGAGACCCAGTACTTC	CASRGDRQETQYF
many	NA	TRBV5-1	TRBJ2-5	TGCGCCAGCAGCTTGGCCCCGGGAGTGGAAGAGACCCAGTACTTC	CASSLAPGVEETQYF
few	TRBD1	TRBV7-2	TRBJ2-3	TGTGCCAGCAGCTCGCTCAGACAGGGAATTGGCACAGATACGCAGTATTTT	CASSSLRQGIGTDTQYF
many	NA	TRBV7-6	TRBJ1-2	TGTGCCAGCAGCTTAGGAGTAATGGACGGCTACACCTTC	CASSLGVMDGYTF
NA	TRBD2	TRBV11-2	TRBJ2-1	TGTGCCAGCAGGTATAGCGGGAGTCGCTACAATGAGCAGTTCTTC	CASRYSGSRYNEQFF
many	NA	TRBV20-1	TRBJ2-1	TGCAGTGCTAGAGACGTCTTCAAGGGGGATTACAATGAGCAGTTCTTC	CSARDVFKGDYNEQFF
NA	NA	TRBV27	TRBJ2-1	TGTGCCAGCAGTCAAAGCTCGAGGTATGGAAATGAGCAGTTCTTC	CASSQSSRYGNEQFF
NA	TRBD2	TRBV9	TRBJ2-2	TGTGCCAGCAGCGCCCTAGCGGGAGGGACGAACACCGGGGAGCTGTTTTTT	CASSALAGGTNTGELFF
many	NA	TRBV12-1	TRBJ2-7	TGTGCCAGCCCACTAGCGGGGATGCCCGTCCTACGAGGGCAGTACTTC	CASPLAGMPVLRGQYF
NA	TRBD2	TRBV19	TRBJ2-2	TGTGCCAGTAGTATTCCGGGGGGGAACACCGGGGAGCTGTTTTTT	CASSIPGGNTGELFF
many	NA	TRBV7-2	TRBJ1-4	TGTGCCAGCAGCCCGAGGGCGGGTGGGGGAGAAAAACTGTTTTTT	CASSPRAGGGEKLFF
NA	NA	TRBV20-1	TRBJ1-3	TGCAGTGCCACGGCGACGGAGCGGGGAAACACCATATATTTT	CSATATERGNTIYF
many	NA	TRBV20-1	TRBJ2-7	TGCAGTGCTAGCCCGGTCGTCTACGAGCAGTACTTC	CSASPVVYEQYF
few	NA	TRBV27	TRBJ2-7	TGTGCCAGCAGTTTCCGGGAGAAGTCCTACGAGCAGTACTTC	CASSFREKSYEQYF
many	TRBD2	TRBV7-2	TRBJ2-1	TGTGCCAGCACCCTTAGCGGGAGGAGAGGATCCTACAATGAGCAGTTCTTC	CASTLSGRRGSYNEQFF
many	NA	TRBV12-3/TRBV12-4	TRBJ2-5	TGTGCCAGCAGTTTAGCGGCGGGGGAGACCCAGTACTTC	CASSLAAGETQYF
NA	NA	TRBV7-8	TRBJ1-1	TGTGACAGCAGCGAGGCAGGGTTGAACACTGAAGCTTTCTTT	CDSSEAGLNTEAFF
NA	NA	TRBV5-4	TRBJ2-2	TGTGCCAGCAGCTTGCCGGGGCCGCCCGGGGAGCTGTTTTTT	CASSLPGPPGELFF
many	NA	TRBV6-2/TRBV6-3	TRBJ2-2	TGTGCCAGCCGTGGGCGCGGCACCGGGGAGCTGTTTTTT	CASRGRGTGELFF
many	TRBD2	TRBV5-1	TRBJ2-3	TGCGCCAGCAGTCCAGGACTAGCGGGAGCGGGAGATACGCAGTATTTT	CASSPGLAGAGDTQYF
many	NA	TRBV9	TRBJ1-6	TGTGCCAGCAGCGAGGGGCCGGGAAATTCACCCCTCCACTTT	CASSEGPGNSPLHF
many	NA	TRBV7-2	TRBJ2-7	TGTGCCAGCAGCTTAGGCGGGACAGAGAGGAAGCAGTACTTC	CASSLGGTERKQYF
few	TRBD1	TRBV18	TRBJ2-7	TGTGCCAGCTCACCTCAGGGGGTCGAGCAGTACTTC	CASSPQGVEQYF
many	TRBD1	TRBV20-1	TRBJ1-2	TGCAGTGCTCTGCAACCGGGACAGGGGTTGGGAGGCTACACCTTC	CSALQPGQGLGGYTF
many	TRBD2	TRBV11-3	TRBJ2-3	TGTGCCAGCAGCTACAGACTAGCGGGAGGCCTCGCAGATACGCAGTATTTT	CASSYRLAGGLADTQYF
medium-sized	NA	TRBV5-1	TRBJ2-3	TGCGCCAGCAGCTTGGGTCGGGTCGGGAGAACGGCAGATACGCAGTATTTT	CASSLGRVGRTADTQYF
NA	NA	TRBV9	TRBJ1-1	TGTGCCAGCAGCGTAGCCAGGAACACTAAAGCTTTCTTT	CASSVARNTKAFF